This T cell receptor (beta chain) appears in the sequencing data of a study of T cells in Graves' hyperthyroidism and ophthalmopathy. Looking at the study overall: Peripheral blood was drawn at first diagnosis, prior to all treatment.

Patients aged 18 to 65 had newly diagnosed hyperthyroidism of under 2 months' duration. The CDR3 extends over 16 amino acids. Germline lookup yields CDR1 SGDLS and CDR2 YYNGEE. V lost 4 bases and J lost 4; bases outside the gene matches: 13. RNA transcripts were the template for amplifying TCR beta CDR3 regions. During a first-round RT-PCR of the TCR CDR3, the HTBI primer set was used. TCRdb fed the multiplex PCR reads into MiXCR, producing one record per CDR3 protein. The profile shows some 760,000 distinct CDR3 sequences, 14% of them singletons. Broader study findings: Peripheral blood also featured most of the thyroid clonotypes expanded above 0.001. Stable hyperthyroidism and ophthalmopathy were separated using 13 V-J signatures.

Concerning this clonotype itself: Its antigen is currently unknown.

The source is a woman aged 18-35 years with Graves' hyperthyroidism. The sequenced sample was blood. V gene TRBV9 combines with J gene TRBJ1-1; 7 bases are shared with TRBD1. The CDR3 protein is CASSPPSQGRSTEAFF. The CDR3 DNA reads as TGTGCCAGCAGCCCGCCGTCACAGGGGCGGTCCACTGAAGCTTTCTTT.